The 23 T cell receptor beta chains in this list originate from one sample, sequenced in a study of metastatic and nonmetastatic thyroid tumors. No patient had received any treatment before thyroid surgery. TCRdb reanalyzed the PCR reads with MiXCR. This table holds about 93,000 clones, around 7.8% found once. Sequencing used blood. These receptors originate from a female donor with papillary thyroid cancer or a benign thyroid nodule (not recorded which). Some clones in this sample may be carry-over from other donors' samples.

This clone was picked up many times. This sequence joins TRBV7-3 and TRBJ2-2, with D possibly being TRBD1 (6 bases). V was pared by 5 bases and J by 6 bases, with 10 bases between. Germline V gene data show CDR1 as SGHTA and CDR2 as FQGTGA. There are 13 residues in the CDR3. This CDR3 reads CASSLTGSGELFF. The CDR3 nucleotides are TGTGCCAGCAGCCTTACAGGGTCCGGGGAGCTGTTTTTT.

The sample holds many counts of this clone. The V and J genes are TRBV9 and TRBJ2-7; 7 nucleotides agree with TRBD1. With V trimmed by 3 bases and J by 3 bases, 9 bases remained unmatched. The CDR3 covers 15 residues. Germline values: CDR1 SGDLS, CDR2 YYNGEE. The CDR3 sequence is CASSESTGAIYEQYF. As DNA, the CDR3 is TGTGCCAGCAGCGAGTCCACAGGGGCCATCTACGAGCAGTACTTC.

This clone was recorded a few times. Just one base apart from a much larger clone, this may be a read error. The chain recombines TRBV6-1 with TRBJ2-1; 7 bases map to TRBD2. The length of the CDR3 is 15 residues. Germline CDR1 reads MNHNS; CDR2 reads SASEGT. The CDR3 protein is CASGVAWASRNEQFF. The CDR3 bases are TGCGCCAGCGGGGTAGCGTGGGCGTCTAGGAATGAGCAGTTCTTC.

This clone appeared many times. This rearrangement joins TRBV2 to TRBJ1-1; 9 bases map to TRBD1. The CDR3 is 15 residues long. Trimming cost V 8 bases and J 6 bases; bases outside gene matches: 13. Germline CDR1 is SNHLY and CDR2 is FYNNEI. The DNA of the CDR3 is TGTGCCAGCCCCGCGGGGACAGGGAAGGGGCCTGAAGCTTTCTTT. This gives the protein CASPAGTGKGPEAFF.

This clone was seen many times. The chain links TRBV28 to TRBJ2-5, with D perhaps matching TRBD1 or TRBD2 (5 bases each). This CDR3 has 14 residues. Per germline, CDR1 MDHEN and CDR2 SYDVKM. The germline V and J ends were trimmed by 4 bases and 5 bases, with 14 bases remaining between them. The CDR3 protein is CASSWGNGVETQYF. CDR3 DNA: TGTGCCAGCAGTTGGGGGAACGGAGTGGAGACCCAGTACTTC.

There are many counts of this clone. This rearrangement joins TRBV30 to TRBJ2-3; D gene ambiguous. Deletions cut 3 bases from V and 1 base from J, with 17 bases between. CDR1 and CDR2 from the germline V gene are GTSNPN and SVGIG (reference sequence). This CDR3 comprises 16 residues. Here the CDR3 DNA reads TGTGCCTGGAGCCAAGCGCTGGCGACCCGCACAGATACGCAGTATTTT. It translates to CAWSQALATRTDTQYF.

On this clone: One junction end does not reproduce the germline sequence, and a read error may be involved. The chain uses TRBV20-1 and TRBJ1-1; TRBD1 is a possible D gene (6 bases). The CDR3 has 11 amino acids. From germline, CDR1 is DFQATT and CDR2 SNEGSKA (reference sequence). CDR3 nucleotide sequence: TGTAGCCCGGGGGCTCTCACTGAAGCTTTCTTT. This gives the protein CSPGALTEAFF.

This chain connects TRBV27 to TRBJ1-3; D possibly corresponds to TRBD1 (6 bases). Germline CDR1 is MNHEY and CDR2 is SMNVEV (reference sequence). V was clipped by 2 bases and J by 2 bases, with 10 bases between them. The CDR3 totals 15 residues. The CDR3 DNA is TGTGCCAGCAGTTTAGCCGGGACAACTGGAAACACCATATATTTT. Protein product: CASSLAGTTGNTIYF.

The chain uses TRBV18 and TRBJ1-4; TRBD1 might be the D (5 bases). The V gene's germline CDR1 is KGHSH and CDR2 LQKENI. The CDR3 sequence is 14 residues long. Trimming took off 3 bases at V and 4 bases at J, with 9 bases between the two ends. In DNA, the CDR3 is TGTGCCAGCTCACCCGGGACGGATAATGAAAAACTGTTTTTT. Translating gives CASSPGTDNEKLFF.

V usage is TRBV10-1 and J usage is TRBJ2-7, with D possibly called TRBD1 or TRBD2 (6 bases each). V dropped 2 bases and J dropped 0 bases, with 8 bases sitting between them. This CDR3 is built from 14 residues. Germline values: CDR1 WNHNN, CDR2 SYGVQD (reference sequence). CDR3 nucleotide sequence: TGCGCCAGCAGTGAGGGGGGGCCCTCCTACGAGCAGTACTTC. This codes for CASSEGGPSYEQYF.

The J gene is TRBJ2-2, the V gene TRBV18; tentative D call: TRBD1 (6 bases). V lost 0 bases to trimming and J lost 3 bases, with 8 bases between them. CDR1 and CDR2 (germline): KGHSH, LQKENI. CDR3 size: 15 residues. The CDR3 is CASSPPGAYTGELFF. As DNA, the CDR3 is TGTGCCAGCTCACCACCGGGGGCATACACCGGGGAGCTGTTTTTT.

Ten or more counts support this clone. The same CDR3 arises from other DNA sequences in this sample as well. Here the CDR3 DNA reads TGTGCCAGCAGTGTGGGGGGTTGGGTATCCTACGAGCAGTACTTC. Translating it yields CASSVGGWVSYEQYF. V gene TRBV2 combines with J gene TRBJ2-7; D may be TRBD2 (6 bases). Trimming cost V 4 bases and J 1 base, with 14 bases left between them. Germline-derived CDR1 and CDR2 are SNHLY and FYNNEI. The CDR3 runs to 15 residues.

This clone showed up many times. The CDR3 coding sequence is TGTGCCAGTAGTATAGCCGGCGGCTCCTACGAGCAGTACTTC. It encodes CASSIAGGSYEQYF. V gene TRBV19 combines with J gene TRBJ2-7, with D uncertain. This CDR3 is 14 amino acids long. Trimming removed 1 base from V and 0 bases from J, with 7 bases in between. Germline V lookup: CDR1 LNHDA, CDR2 SQIVND (reference sequence). Supplemented by reference TRBV19 and TRBJ2-7, the full variable domain reads DGGITQSPKYLFRKEGQNVTLSCEQNLNHDAMYWYRQDPGQGLRLIYYSQIVNDFQKGDIAEGYSVSREKKESFPLTVTSAQKNPTAFYLCASSIAGGSYEQYFGPGTRLTVT.

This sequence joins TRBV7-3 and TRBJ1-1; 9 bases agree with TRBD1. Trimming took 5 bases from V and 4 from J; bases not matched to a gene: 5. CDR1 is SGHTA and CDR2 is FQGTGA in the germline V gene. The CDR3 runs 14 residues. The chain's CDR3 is CASSQQGASTEAFF. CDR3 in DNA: TGTGCCAGCAGCCAACAGGGGGCGAGCACTGAAGCTTTCTTT.

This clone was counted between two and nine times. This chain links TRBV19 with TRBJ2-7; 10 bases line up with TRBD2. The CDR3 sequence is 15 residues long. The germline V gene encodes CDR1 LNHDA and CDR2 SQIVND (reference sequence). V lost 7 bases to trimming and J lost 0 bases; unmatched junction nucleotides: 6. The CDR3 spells CASNTQRGGSYEQYF. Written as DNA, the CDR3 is TGTGCCAGTAATACCCAGCGGGGGGGCTCCTACGAGCAGTACTTC.

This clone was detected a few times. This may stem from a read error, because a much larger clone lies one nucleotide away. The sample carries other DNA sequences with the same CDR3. CDR3 residues: CASSLGKGELFF. CDR3 DNA: TGTGCCAGCAGCTTAGGAAAGGGGGAGCTGTTCTTT. V is TRBV13 and J is TRBJ2-2; maybe TRBD1 (6 bases). This CDR3 is 12 amino acids long. Germline V gene sequence: CDR1 PRHDT, CDR2 FYEKMQ (reference sequence).

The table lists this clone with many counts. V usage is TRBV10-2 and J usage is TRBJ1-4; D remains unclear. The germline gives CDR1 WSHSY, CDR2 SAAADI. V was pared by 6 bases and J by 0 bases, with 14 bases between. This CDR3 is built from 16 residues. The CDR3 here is CASRPPTPATNEKLFF. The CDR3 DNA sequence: TGCGCCAGCAGGCCACCAACACCGGCAACTAATGAAAAACTGTTTTTT.

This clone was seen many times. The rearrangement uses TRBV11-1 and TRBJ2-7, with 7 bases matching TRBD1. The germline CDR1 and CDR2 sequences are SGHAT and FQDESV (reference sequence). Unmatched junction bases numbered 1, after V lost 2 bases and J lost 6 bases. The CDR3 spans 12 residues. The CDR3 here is CASSLNRGEQYF. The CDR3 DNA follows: TGTGCCAGCAGCTTAAACAGGGGCGAGCAGTACTTC.

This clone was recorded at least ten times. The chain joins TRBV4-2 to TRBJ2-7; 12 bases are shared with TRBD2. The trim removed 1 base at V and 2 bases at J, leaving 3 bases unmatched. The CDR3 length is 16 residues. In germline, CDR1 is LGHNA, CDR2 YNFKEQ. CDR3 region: CASSQGLAGGAYEQYF. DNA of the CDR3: TGTGCCAGCAGCCAAGGGCTAGCGGGGGGGGCCTACGAGCAGTACTTC.

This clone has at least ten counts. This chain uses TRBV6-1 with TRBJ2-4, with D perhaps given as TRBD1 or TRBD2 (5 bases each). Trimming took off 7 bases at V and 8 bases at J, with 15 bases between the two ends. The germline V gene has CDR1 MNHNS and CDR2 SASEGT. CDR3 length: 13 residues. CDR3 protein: CASTGPGTDIQYF. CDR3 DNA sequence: TGTGCCAGCACCGGTCCAGGGACGGACATTCAGTACTTC.

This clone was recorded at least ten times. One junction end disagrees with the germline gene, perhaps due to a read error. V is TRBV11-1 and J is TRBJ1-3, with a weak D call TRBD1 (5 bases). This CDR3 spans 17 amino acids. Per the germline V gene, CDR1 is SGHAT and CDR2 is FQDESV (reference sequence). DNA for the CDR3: TGTGCCAGTAGCTTAAACTTACGGGGGGGAGCCGCGGACACCATATATTTT. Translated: CASSLNLRGGAADTIYF.

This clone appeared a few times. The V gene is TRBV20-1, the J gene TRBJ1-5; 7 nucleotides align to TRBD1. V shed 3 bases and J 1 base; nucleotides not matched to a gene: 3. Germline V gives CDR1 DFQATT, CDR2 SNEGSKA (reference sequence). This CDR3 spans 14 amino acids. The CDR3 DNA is TGCAGTGCTAGTCCGGGACAGAGCAATCAGCCCCAGCATTTT. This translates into CSASPGQSNQPQHF.

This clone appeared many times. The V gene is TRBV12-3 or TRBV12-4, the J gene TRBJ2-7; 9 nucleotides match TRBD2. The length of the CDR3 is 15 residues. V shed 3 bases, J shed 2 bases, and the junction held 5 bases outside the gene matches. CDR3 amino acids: CASSLGSGGPYEQYF. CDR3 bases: TGTGCCAGCAGTTTGGGCAGCGGGGGGCCCTACGAGCAGTACTTC.